This TCR beta chain was sequenced for a study of blood T cell repertoires in COVID-19. Generated by immunoSEQ multiplex PCR, the TCRdb table keeps only in-frame clones and is missing some. Of about 150,000 clones in the sample, around 82% were seen once. The CDR3 has 12 residues. Trimming stripped 3 bases from V and 12 bases from J, with 15 bases between. Per germline, CDR1 SNHLY and CDR2 FYNNEI. The TCR was taken from a man between 60 and 75 years old with acute or convalescent COVID-19. The V call is TRBV2, the J call TRBJ2-7, with a tentative D call TRBD2 (5 bases). The sequenced sample was peripheral blood. The CDR3 nucleotides read TGTGCCAGCAGTGATCGCAGGCAGGAGGCGTACTTC. Protein: CASSDRRQEAYF.